This T cell receptor beta chain comes out of a study of OX40 agonist ivuxolimab in advanced cancers. Background on the study: Ivuxolimab, an antibody acting as an agonist of OX40 (CD134), was used to treat patients. At doses from 0.01 to 10 mg/kg, patients were given intravenous ivuxolimab every 2 weeks.

On this clone itself: The antigen is not known.

Sequencing used immunoSEQ multiplex PCR; TCRdb keeps in-frame clones, though not all of them. Here the sample spans more than 45,000 clones, about 83% being singletons. The study's findings and limits: The study found that CD8+ T cells averaged more expanded clones than CD4+. At 0.1 to 3.0 mg/kg, CD4+ and CD8+ blood T cells expanded clonally by week 6.

Between the trimmed V and J ends, which lost 1 base and 4 bases, there was a span of 10 bases. Looked up from germline, CDR1 is SGHAT and CDR2 is FQNNGV. The CDR3 extends over 14 amino acids. This receptor was taken from an adult with an advanced solid tumor such as melanoma, head and neck, liver or kidney cancer. Sequenced here: CD4+ or CD8+ T cells sorted from blood, sampled in a trial of the OX40 agonist ivuxolimab. This chain links TRBV11-2 with TRBJ1-1, with D possibly being TRBD1 (5 bases). The CDR3 spells CASSLAGGSTEAFF. The CDR3 bases are TGTGCCAGCAGCTTAGCGGGGGGTAGCACTGAAGCTTTCTTT.